The T cell receptor (beta chain) described here comes from a study of T cells after yellow fever vaccination. Study-wide context: Preparation of fractions with low cell numbers was performed using SMART-Seq v4 Ultra Low Input. Study results and limitations: The booster saw the reappearance of most primary-vaccination clones (roughly 97% CD4, 88% CD8). When the response was secondary, it was weaker but reached its peak faster, day 5 versus 15.

The CDR3 is made up of 14 amino acids. The V segment lost 6 bases and the J segment 8 bases; nucleotides outside the gene matches: 11. A note on this clonotype: What it recognizes is unknown.

5'RACE template switching produced TCR cDNA carrying a universal primer site and UMIs. TCRdb redid the calling of the 5' RACE reads with MiXCR, one entry per CDR3 protein. Of under 300,000 distinct CDR3 sequences listed, around 6.7% are singletons. The TCR originated in a young man who received the YFV17D yellow fever vaccine. The chain has TRBV12-3 or TRBV12-4 and TRBJ1-1, with 8 nucleotides matching TRBD1. Source: CD4+ T cells sorted from PBMCs, taken on the day of the yellow fever booster vaccination. CDR3 in DNA: TGTGCCAGCAGATGGACAGGGTCGGAGGTGGAAGCTTTCTTT. This encodes CASRWTGSEVEAFF.